The clone carrying this T cell receptor beta chain was found once. The sample comes from a study of blood T cell repertoires in COVID-19. Study-wide context: The United States, Italy and Spain supplied acute and convalescent COVID-19 samples. Sample material is recorded as cDNA or gDNA derived from T cells, B-cell-depleted T cells, or PBMCs.

The V and J ends lost 7 bases and 4 bases, in that order; junction bases with no gene match: 6. CDR3 length: 14 amino acids. CDR1 and CDR2 from the germline V gene are SGHRS and YFSETQ. Source study methods: It was from reference gene primer amplification that nucleated cell counts were estimated. Sequenced by immunoSEQ multiplex PCR; TCRdb stores in-frame clones only, minus some. The V and J calls and clone size come from that table; D and trimming were worked out from the DNA. The profile shows 120,000 or so clones, roughly 83% of them singletons. The sequence was collected from a woman aged 45-65 years with acute or convalescent COVID-19. The rearrangement joins TRBV5-1 to TRBJ2-7, with 12 positions matching TRBD2. Source material: peripheral blood. DNA for the CDR3: TGCGCCAGCGGACCCGGACTAGCGGGGTACGAGCAGTACTTC. This gives the protein CASGPGLAGYEQYF.